The source of this T cell receptor (beta chain) is a study of identical twins (dated by TCRdb to the mid-2010s). Study-wide context: To test whether fetal clonotypes persist, this study deep-sequenced TCR alpha and beta repertoires from monozygotic twins, from unrelated adults of various ages, and from cord blood. To rule out contamination, replicate twin experiments were performed at different times with different library preparation protocols.

Library preparation used 5' RACE. The instrument was an Illumina HiSeq 2000. A universal primer binding site was introduced by template switching, and a unique molecular identifier was present in the final cDNA, enabling accurate counting of TCR cDNA molecules. Specific primers in the conserved constant-segment region were used to synthesize first-strand cDNA for TCR alpha and beta chains. Each cDNA library was double barcoded, with a SMART-Mk sample barcode plus Illumina barcodes, to control for contamination. TruSeq adapter sequences and Illumina sample barcodes were added in two successive PCR steps. The Illumina HiSeq platform was used with custom primers to sequence TCR alpha and beta cDNA libraries. The study's processing was this. Raw reads were processed with MiGEC to extract unique molecular identifiers, and MiXCR was used to determine CDR3 positions. Recombination models were inferred per individual with the repgenHMM and IGoR tools using an EM algorithm. Shared clonotype analysis was performed with the tcR package in R, normalizing sharing by the product of cloneset sizes. To study raw recombination free of thymic and clonal selection effects, out-of-frame nonproductive sequences were analyzed. TCRdb applied fastp at Q25 and MiXCR to the public reads, then kept only in-frame beta chains. All rows with the same CDR3 protein become a single entry with the most common DNA and genes. TCRdb assigned the V and J calls; the authors' analysis was not used. The sample table records about 150,000 distinct CDR3 sequences; under 4.5% of these occur just once. The top ten constitute 7.5% to 8.5% of the sample.

The study at large found these results: The excess sharing between twins in beta out-of-frame sequences was weaker because fewer shared sequences reduced the signal-to-noise ratio. Compared with coincidental sharing between unrelated individuals, out-of-frame TCR alpha sequences shared between twins showed an excess of sequences with low generation probability. Recombination models systematically underestimated out-of-frame TCR alpha sharing in monozygotic twins but agreed with sharing between unrelated individuals. Fewer insertions were carried by abundant cord blood beta clonotypes; a weaker similar trend was observed in young adult naive repertoires, while no such trend was observed in memory repertoires. Zero-insertion analyses could be partly confounded by invariant T cells such as MAIT and iNKT, though diverse VJ usage argued against such confounding for most clonotypes. Because the same donors could not be followed over many years, conclusions were based on cross-sectional statistical analysis.

All donors were healthy Caucasians. Miltenyi CD45RO+ enrichment and human naive T-cell isolation kits were used to isolate memory (CD45RO+) and naive T cells from PBMC. CDR3 length: 16 amino acids, cysteine to phenylalanine. Only CDR3 DNA is held: 48 bases, read in frame from base 1. V ends up 4 bases short and J 5 bases short, with an unmatched junction base count of 7. This clonotype was seen at least ten times. Its antigen has not been determined. Base qualities are not recorded, but no much larger clone differs from it by a single base. The chain is made from TRBV12-3 or TRBV12-4 and TRBJ2-1; the junction holds 11 bases that match TRBD2. The sequence was obtained from a man younger than 30 in good health. The sequenced material came from memory T cells sorted from blood. This specimen's cell subset or site label, per the study, means: CD45RO+ enriched T cells. The CDR3 region has the sequence CASSSTGTSGNNEQFF. The sequenced DNA: TGTGCCAGCAGTTCTACCGGGACTAGCGGAAACAATGAGCAGTTCTTC.